This TCR beta chain was identified during a study of CXCR3-negative and CXCR3-positive naive CD8 T cells. Each CD8+ T cell subset was flow-sorted in triplicate. Every sort contained 300,000 cells. Points from the study as a whole: TRBV-TRBJ usage was similar across naive CXCR3 subsets but distinct in memory cells. In cryopreserved cells, CXCR3 expression partially decreased, and fresh PBMCs were used in most assays.

A word on this clonotype: The target antigen is unknown.

Libraries of TRB cDNA were made by 5' RACE and carried UMIs. TCRdb reprocessed the 5' RACE reads and stores each CDR3 protein as one record, lacking DNA. The table lists around 45,000 distinct CDR3 sequences. Source material: naive CXCR3- CD8+ T cells from blood. Subset specified: CD45RO-CCR7+CD27+CD95- naive CD8+ T cells lacking CXCR3 (TNR3-). This receptor was obtained from a human donor in good health. Some clones in this sample may be carry-over from other donors' samples.

CDR3 region: CASSQIKNDYEQYF. The chain couples TRBV4-1 to TRBJ2-7. The CDR3 runs to 14 residues. Germline V gene data show CDR1 as MGHRA and CDR2 as YSYEKL.